One and the same sample provided the 32 T cell receptor beta chains below, sequenced in a study of cytomegalovirus exposure and HLA in healthy donors. The PCR was carried out with 60 Vbeta primers and 13 Jbeta primers. Method: immunoSEQ multiplex PCR; TCRdb's copy keeps in-frame clones and lacks some. Among about 130,000 clones, just over 75% were seen once, and the ten largest hold about 1.7%. Sequenced: PBMCs. These receptors came from a woman between 50 and 59 years old in good health and CMV-seronegative.

V and J are TRBV19 and TRBJ2-2; no reliable D call. Germline V CDR1 and CDR2: LNHDA, SQIVND (reference sequence). The V gene lost 7 bases and the J gene lost 6 bases, with 12 bases spanning the gap. This CDR3 comprises 13 residues. The CDR3 DNA follows: TGTGCCAGTACCCGGTTTCGCCCCGGGGAGCTGTTTTTT. Amino acid sequence: CASTRFRPGELFF.

The rearrangement joins TRBV5-6 to TRBJ2-7, with D possibly being TRBD2 (6 bases). V shed 3 bases and J shed 7 bases, with 23 bases lying between them. The CDR3 has 16 amino acids. Germline CDR1 reads SGHDT; CDR2 reads YYEEEE. CDR3 nucleotides: TGTGCCAGCAGCTATGGCTCCGGGACTCTCCTTGGGGAGCAGTACGTC. It translates to CASSYGSGTLLGEQYV.

The chain recombines TRBV6-5 with TRBJ1-1, with D possibly being TRBD1 (6 bases). Looked up from germline, CDR1 is MNHEY and CDR2 is SVGAGI. The CDR3 consists of 15 residues. The V end lost 4 bases, the J end lost 1 base, and 13 bases lay between the germline ends. CDR3 DNA: TGTGCCAGCAGTTTCTTTGGGGGCCCGAACACTGAAGCTTTCTTT. Protein: CASSFFGGPNTEAFF.

In this sample, this clone turned up once. The J gene is TRBJ1-2, the V gene TRBV7-2; 7 positions agree with TRBD1. V gave up 5 bases and J gave up 8 bases; unmatched junction bases: 11. Germline V lookup: CDR1 SGHTA, CDR2 FQGNSA. The CDR3 totals 14 residues. CDR3 DNA: TGTGCCAGCAGCCTCCCTACAGGGGCGGGCGGCTACACCTTC. Residues: CASSLPTGAGGYTF.

The genes are TRBV6-5 and TRBJ2-2; TRBD1 agrees at 8 bases. The trim removed 6 bases at V and 8 bases at J, leaving 5 bases unmatched. The CDR3 sequence is 13 residues long. Germline assignment: CDR1 MNHEY and CDR2 SVGAGI. The CDR3 protein is CASRTGESGELFF. In DNA form, the CDR3 reads TGTGCCAGCAGGACAGGGGAATCGGGGGAGCTGTTTTTT.

V is TRBV6-8 and J is TRBJ1-5; 7 positions match TRBD1. The germline V gene has CDR1 MNHGY and CDR2 SAAAGT. This CDR3 comprises 15 residues. The junction had 5 bases not matched to a gene; V was cut back by 2 bases and J by 4 bases. CDR3 loop: CASSYAGQLNQPQHF. The CDR3 coding sequence is TGTGCCAGCAGTTACGCGGGACAGTTAAATCAGCCCCAGCATTTT.

Comment on this clone: The germline gene is not matched at one end of the junction; a read error may be the cause. This chain uses TRBV5-1 with TRBJ2-1; perhaps TRBD1 as D (5 bases). The CDR3 has 12 residues. The germline V gene encodes CDR1 SGHRS and CDR2 YFSETQ. In nucleotides, the CDR3 is TGCGCCAGCAACTTGGGGCCTAGGGAGCAGTTCTTC. As protein: CASNLGPREQFF.

The CDR3 region has the DNA TGTGCCAGCAGCGTTTCTCTAGCGGGGCCAGATACGCAGTATTTT. It specifies CASSVSLAGPDTQYF. The chain employs TRBV11-3 and TRBJ2-3; 9 bases align to TRBD2. This CDR3 spans 15 amino acids. Germline V gene data show CDR1 as SGHNT and CDR2 as YENEEA. J was trimmed by 4 bases and V by 5 bases; bases with no gene match: 7.

A remark on this clone: The junction does not match germline at one end; this may be a read error. This chain links TRBV14 with TRBJ1-5; D may be TRBD1 (6 bases). This CDR3 comprises 14 residues. The germline CDR1 and CDR2 sequences are SGHDN and FVKESK. The chain's CDR3 is CASSQAGQQQPQNF. CDR3 DNA sequence: TGTGCCAGCAGCCAAGCCGGACAGCAGCAGCCCCAGAATTTT.

This clone has only one observation. This chain uses TRBV19 with TRBJ1-5, with 8 nucleotides matching TRBD1. V was pared by 2 bases and J by 4 bases, with 4 bases of the junction left unmatched. Germline lookup yields CDR1 LNHDA and CDR2 SQIVND (reference sequence). This CDR3 comprises 15 residues. The DNA of the CDR3 is TGTGCCAGTAGTATAAGCACAGGGGGTAATCAGCCCCAGCATTTT. Residues: CASSISTGGNQPQHF.

V is TRBV5-1 and J is TRBJ2-4, with D possibly TRBD1 on 5 matching bases. CDR3 length: 18 amino acids. Germline V gene sequence: CDR1 SGHRS, CDR2 YFSETQ. The ends were cut back, 4 bases at V and 0 bases at J, with 20 bases in the middle. CDR3 protein: CASSPIPVGVSAKNIQYF. The CDR3 nucleotides are TGCGCCAGCAGCCCCATCCCGGTAGGGGTGTCAGCCAAAAACATTCAGTACTTC.

This chain links TRBV2 with TRBJ2-5; 14 bases line up with TRBD2. This CDR3 spans 17 amino acids. From germline, CDR1 is SNHLY and CDR2 FYNNEI. V shed 6 bases and J 5 bases; nucleotides not matched to a gene: 11. The CDR3 reads CASSQRGTSGSSETQYF. CDR3 DNA sequence: TGTGCCAGCAGCCAAAGAGGGACTAGCGGGAGTTCGGAGACCCAGTACTTC.

The rearrangement uses TRBV28 and TRBJ2-1; 8 nucleotides align to TRBD2. V dropped 8 bases and J dropped 7; count of bases not matched to a gene: 10. Germline V gene data show CDR1 as MDHEN and CDR2 as SYDVKM. The CDR3 totals 14 residues. The CDR3 loop is CASVAGFAGNEQFF. CDR3 bases: TGTGCCAGCGTAGCGGGATTTGCGGGGAATGAGCAGTTCTTC.

The V gene is TRBV29-1, the J gene TRBJ1-3, with 7 bases matching TRBD1. CDR1 SQVTM and CDR2 ANQGSEA come from the germline V gene. The CDR3 is 15 amino acids. V gave up 6 bases and J gave up 2 bases; unmatched junction bases: 10. The CDR3 spells CSVDYDQGAGNTIYF. In DNA form, the CDR3 reads TGCAGCGTGGATTATGACCAGGGGGCTGGAAACACCATATATTTT.

This chain connects TRBV9 to TRBJ2-7, with 10 nucleotides matching TRBD2. The CDR3 is 15 residues long. The junction had 3 bases not matched to a gene; V was cut back by 0 bases and J by 3 bases. Germline V gene data show CDR1 as SGDLS and CDR2 as YYNGEE. The CDR3 loop is CASSVEAGGRYEQYF. The CDR3 DNA follows: TGTGCCAGCAGCGTAGAAGCGGGAGGGCGCTACGAGCAGTACTTC.

This clone turned up a few times. The chain employs TRBV11-2 and TRBJ2-2, with 12 bases fitting TRBD1. Losses at the gene ends were 5 bases for V and 8 bases for J; bases not matched to a gene: 9. Germline V gives CDR1 SGHAT, CDR2 FQNNGV. This CDR3 is built from 16 residues. DNA for the CDR3: TGTGCCAGCAGCCCGGGACAGGGGGCGCATCATGGGGAGCTGTTTTTT. Encoded protein: CASSPGQGAHHGELFF.

This chain joins TRBV5-6 and TRBJ2-4, with unresolved D. Trimming removed 1 base at V and 8 bases at J, with 10 bases between. The CDR3 has 13 residues. Germline-derived CDR1 and CDR2 are SGHDT and YYEEEE. CDR3: CASSLSTVDIQYF. The CDR3 nucleotides are TGTGCCAGCAGCTTGTCCACAGTTGACATTCAGTACTTC.

This chain links TRBV4-3 with TRBJ2-1; TRBD2 agrees at 8 bases. In germline, CDR1 is LGHNA, CDR2 YSLEER. This CDR3 is built from 15 residues. V lost 1 base, J lost 4 bases, and 3 bases stayed unmatched. CDR3 residues: CASSQGVAGYNEQFF. Here the CDR3 DNA reads TGCGCCAGCAGCCAAGGGGTAGCGGGGTACAATGAGCAGTTCTTC.

The rearrangement joins TRBV7-3 to TRBJ1-1; D is unclear. The CDR3 has 16 amino acids. In germline, CDR1 is SGHTA, CDR2 FQGTGA. V dropped 6 bases and J dropped 2 bases, with 19 bases sitting between them. CDR3 sequence reads: CASRPLSDGLNTEAFF. CDR3 sequence (DNA): TGTGCCAGCAGGCCCCTTAGCGATGGGCTAAACACTGAAGCTTTCTTT.

This clone was observed a few times. The gene calls are TRBV27 and TRBJ2-3; TRBD2 matches 10 bases. The CDR3 contains 16 residues. Germline V CDR1 and CDR2: MNHEY, SMNVEV (reference sequence). V lost 3 bases to trimming and J lost 2 bases; unmatched junction nucleotides: 5. The CDR3 region is CASSFRTSGTTDTQYF. The CDR3 bases are TGTGCCAGCAGTTTCCGTACTAGCGGGACCACAGATACGCAGTATTTT.

The count of this clone is one. The chain joins TRBV21-1 to TRBJ1-1. TRBV21-1 has pseudogene status. The CDR3 length is 17 residues. In DNA form, the CDR3 reads TGTGCCAGCAGCAAAGGGGCGGGGGTCGACATGAACACTGAAGCTTTCTTT. It translates to CASSKGAGVDMNTEAFF.

V is TRBV6-4 and J is TRBJ2-2, with D maybe TRBD2 (6 bases). The CDR3 length is 13 residues. V lost 8 bases to trimming and J lost 4 bases, with 11 bases between them. Germline assignment: CDR1 MRHNA and CDR2 SNTAGT. CDR3 coding DNA: TGTGCCAGCCAAGGAGGGCGCACCGGGGAGCTGTTTTTT. Translated, it gives CASQGGRTGELFF.

The CDR3 sequence: CASDPGSGREETQYF. The CDR3 nucleotides are TGTGCCAGCGATCCCGGTAGCGGGAGAGAAGAGACCCAGTACTTC. The chain has TRBV11-3 and TRBJ2-5, with TRBD2 identical over 9 bases. After removal of 8 bases from V and 3 bases from J, the junction contained 10 bases not matched to a gene. CDR3 length equals 15 residues. Germline-derived CDR1 and CDR2 are SGHNT and YENEEA.

This sequence joins TRBV6-6 and TRBJ1-5; D remains unclear. This CDR3 spans 12 amino acids. The V end was cut by 8 bases, the J end by 1 base, with 6 bases between. Germline CDR1 is MNHNY and CDR2 is SVGAGI (reference sequence). CDR3 DNA: TGTGCCAGCCAAGCAAGCAATCAGCCCCAGCATTTT. Protein sequence: CASQASNQPQHF.

V is TRBV29-1 and J is TRBJ1-2; 8 nucleotides line up with TRBD1. CDR1 and CDR2 (germline): SQVTM, ANQGSEA. The CDR3 contains 12 residues. The J segment lost 6 bases and the V segment lost 6 bases, leaving 6 bases of the junction unmatched. The CDR3 coding sequence is TGCAGCGTAGACGACAGGGGAGATGGCTACACCTTC. It codes for CSVDDRGDGYTF.

V gene TRBV5-6 combines with J gene TRBJ2-7, with 7 bases that match TRBD2. CDR1 and CDR2 from the germline V gene are SGHDT and YYEEEE. The CDR3 spans 15 residues. V shed 4 bases and J 3 bases; nucleotides not matched to a gene: 10. CDR3 amino acids: CASSNPRDYYYEQYV. In DNA form, the CDR3 reads TGTGCCAGCAGCAACCCCAGGGACTACTACTACGAGCAGTACGTC.

This clone was counted a few times. The gene calls are TRBV9 and TRBJ2-7; 7 nucleotides agree with TRBD2. Looked up from germline, CDR1 is SGDLS and CDR2 is YYNGEE. This CDR3 has 14 residues. The J segment lost 0 bases and the V segment lost 2 bases, leaving 2 bases of the junction unmatched. CDR3 loop: CASSVRGSSYEQYF. Here the CDR3 DNA reads TGTGCCAGCAGCGTGCGGGGGTCCTCCTACGAGCAGTACTTC.

The chain employs TRBV4-3 and TRBJ2-7; 8 positions agree with TRBD2. This CDR3 is 18 amino acids long. Trimming removed 0 bases from V and 1 base from J; junction bases left unmatched: 11. CDR1 and CDR2 (germline): LGHNA, YSLEER. This chain's CDR3 is CASSQDSPSGSGSYEQYF. The CDR3 region has the DNA TGCGCCAGCAGCCAAGATTCCCCGAGCGGGAGTGGATCCTACGAGCAGTACTTC.

This chain links TRBV19 with TRBJ1-2; 8 bases line up with TRBD1. CDR1 and CDR2 from the germline V gene are LNHDA and SQIVND (reference sequence). The CDR3 sequence is 16 residues long. V was pared by 0 bases and J by 0 bases, with 3 bases of the junction left unmatched. This CDR3 is CASSIDLQGANYGYTF. CDR3 nucleotide sequence: TGTGCCAGTAGTATAGATTTACAGGGGGCTAACTATGGCTACACCTTC.

The rearrangement uses TRBV28 and TRBJ2-7; D might be TRBD2 (5 bases). Germline assignment: CDR1 MDHEN and CDR2 SYDVKM. Trimming stripped 7 bases from V and 9 bases from J, with 16 bases between. This CDR3 has 12 residues. CDR3: CASTSRPRGQYF. CDR3 nucleotide sequence: TGTGCCAGCACCTCCAGGCCACGGGGGCAGTACTTC.

The chain has TRBV11-2 and TRBJ1-4; maybe TRBD1 (5 bases). Trimming shortened V by 0 bases and J by 1 base, and 6 bases separated the two germline ends. CDR1 and CDR2 from the germline V gene are SGHAT and FQNNGV. The CDR3 is made up of 15 amino acids. As DNA, the CDR3 is TGTGCCAGCAGCTTAGATAGGGGAACTAATGAAAAACTGTTTTTT. It is translated as CASSLDRGTNEKLFF.

V gene TRBV10-3 combines with J gene TRBJ1-5, with D maybe TRBD1 (5 bases). The CDR3 sequence is 15 residues long. Trimming left V 6 bases short and J 3 bases short, with 15 bases between. Germline loops: CDR1 ENHRY, CDR2 SYGVKD. The CDR3 nucleotides are TGTGCCATCAGGGGGGAGGAGGGGAACAATCAGCCCCAGCATTTT. Encoded protein: CAIRGEEGNNQPQHF.